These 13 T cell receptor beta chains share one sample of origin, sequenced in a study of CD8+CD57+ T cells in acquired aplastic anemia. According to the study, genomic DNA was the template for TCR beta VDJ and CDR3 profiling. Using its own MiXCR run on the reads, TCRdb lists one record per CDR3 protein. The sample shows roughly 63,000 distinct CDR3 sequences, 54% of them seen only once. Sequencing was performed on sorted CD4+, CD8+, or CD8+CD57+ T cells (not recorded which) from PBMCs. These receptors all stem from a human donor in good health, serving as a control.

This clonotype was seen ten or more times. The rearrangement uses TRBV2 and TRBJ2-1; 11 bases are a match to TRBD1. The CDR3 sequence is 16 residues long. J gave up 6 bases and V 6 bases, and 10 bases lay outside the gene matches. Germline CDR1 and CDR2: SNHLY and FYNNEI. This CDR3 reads CASSQDRGLYGNEQFF. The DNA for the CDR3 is TGTGCCAGCAGCCAGGACAGGGGGCTCTATGGCAATGAGCAGTTCTTC.

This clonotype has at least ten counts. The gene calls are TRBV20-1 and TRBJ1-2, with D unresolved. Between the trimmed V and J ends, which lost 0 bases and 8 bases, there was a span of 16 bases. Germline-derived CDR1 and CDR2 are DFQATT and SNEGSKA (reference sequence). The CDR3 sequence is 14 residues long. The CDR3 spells CSARDFKHGLGYTF. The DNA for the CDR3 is TGCAGTGCTAGAGATTTTAAGCACGGCCTGGGCTACACCTTC.

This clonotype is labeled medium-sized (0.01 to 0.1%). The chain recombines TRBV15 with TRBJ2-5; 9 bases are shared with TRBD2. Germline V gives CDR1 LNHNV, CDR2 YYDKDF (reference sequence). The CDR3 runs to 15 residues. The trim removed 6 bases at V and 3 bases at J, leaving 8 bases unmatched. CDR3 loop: CATSTTSGLEETQYF. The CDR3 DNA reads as TGTGCCACCAGTACGACTAGCGGATTAGAAGAGACCCAGTACTTC.

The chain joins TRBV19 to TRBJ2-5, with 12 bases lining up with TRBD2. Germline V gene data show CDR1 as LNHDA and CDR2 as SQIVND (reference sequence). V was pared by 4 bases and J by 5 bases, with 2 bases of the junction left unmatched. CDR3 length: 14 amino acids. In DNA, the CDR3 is TGTGCCAGTAGTACTAGCGGGGGGGTGGAGACCCAGTACTTC. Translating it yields CASSTSGGVETQYF.

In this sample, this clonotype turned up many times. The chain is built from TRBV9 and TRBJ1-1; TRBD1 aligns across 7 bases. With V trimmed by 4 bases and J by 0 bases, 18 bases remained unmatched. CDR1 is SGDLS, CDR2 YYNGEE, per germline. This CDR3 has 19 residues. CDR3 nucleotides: TGTGCCAGCAGCCCTTTTGACGTTGGGGACAGTGTTATGAACACTGAAGCTTTCTTT. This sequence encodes CASSPFDVGDSVMNTEAFF.

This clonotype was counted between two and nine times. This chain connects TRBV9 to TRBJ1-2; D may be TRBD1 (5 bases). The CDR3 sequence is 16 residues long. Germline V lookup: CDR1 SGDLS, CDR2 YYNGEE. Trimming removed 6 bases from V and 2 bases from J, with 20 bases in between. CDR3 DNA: TGTGCCAGCACCCCCGAGATTGGGGGTTTGAACTATGGCTACACCTTC. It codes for CASTPEIGGLNYGYTF. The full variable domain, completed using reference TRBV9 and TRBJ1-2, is DSGVTQTPKHLITATGQRVTLRCSPRSGDLSVYWYQQSLDQGLQFLIQYYNGEERAKGNILERFSAQQFPDLHSELNLSSLELGDSALYFCASTPEIGGLNYGYTFGSGTRLTVV.

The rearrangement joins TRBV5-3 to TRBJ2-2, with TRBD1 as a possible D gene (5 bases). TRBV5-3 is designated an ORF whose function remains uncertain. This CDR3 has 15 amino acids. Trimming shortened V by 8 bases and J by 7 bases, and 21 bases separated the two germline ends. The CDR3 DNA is TGTGCCAGTATACCTCAGGGCCGTCTTGACGGGGAGCTGTTTTTT. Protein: CASIPQGRLDGELFF.

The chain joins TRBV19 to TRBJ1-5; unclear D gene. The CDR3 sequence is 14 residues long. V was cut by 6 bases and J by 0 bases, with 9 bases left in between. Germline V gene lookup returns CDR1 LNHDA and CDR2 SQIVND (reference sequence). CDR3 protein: CASSGSYSNQPQHF. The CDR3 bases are TGTGCCAGTAGCGGGTCATATAGCAATCAGCCCCAGCATTTT.

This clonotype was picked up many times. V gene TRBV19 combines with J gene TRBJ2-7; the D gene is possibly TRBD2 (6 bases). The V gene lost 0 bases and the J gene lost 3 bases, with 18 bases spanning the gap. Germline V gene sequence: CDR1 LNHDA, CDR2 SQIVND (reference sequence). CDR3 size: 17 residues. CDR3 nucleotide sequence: TGTGCCAGTAGTATAGACATCCCGGGAGCTCGGGTCTACGAGCAGTACTTC. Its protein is CASSIDIPGARVYEQYF.

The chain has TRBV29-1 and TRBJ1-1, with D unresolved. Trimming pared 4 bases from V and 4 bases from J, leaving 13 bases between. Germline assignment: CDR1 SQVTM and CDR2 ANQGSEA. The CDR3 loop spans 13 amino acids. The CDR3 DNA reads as TGCAGCGTTGTTGACAAACTGGGCACTGAAGCTTTCTTT. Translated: CSVVDKLGTEAFF.

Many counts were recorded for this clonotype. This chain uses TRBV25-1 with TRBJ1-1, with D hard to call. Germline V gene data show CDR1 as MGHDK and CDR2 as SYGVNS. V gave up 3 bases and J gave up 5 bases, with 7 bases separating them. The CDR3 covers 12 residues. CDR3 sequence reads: CASSDGPTEAFF. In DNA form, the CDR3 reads TGTGCCAGCAGTGATGGGCCAACTGAAGCTTTCTTT.

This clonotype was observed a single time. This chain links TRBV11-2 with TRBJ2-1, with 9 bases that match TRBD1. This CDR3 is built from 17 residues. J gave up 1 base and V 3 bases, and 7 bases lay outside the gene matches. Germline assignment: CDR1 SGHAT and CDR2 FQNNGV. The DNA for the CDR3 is TGTGCCAGCAGCTTCGGGACAGGGTCGGCGTCCTACAATGAGCAGTTCTTC. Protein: CASSFGTGSASYNEQFF. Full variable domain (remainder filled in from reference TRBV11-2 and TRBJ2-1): EAGVAQSPRYKIIEKRQSVAFWCNPISGHATLYWYQQILGQGPKLLIQFQNNGVVDDSQLPKDRFSAERLKGVDSTLKIQPAKLEDSAVYLCASSFGTGSASYNEQFFGPGTRLTVL.

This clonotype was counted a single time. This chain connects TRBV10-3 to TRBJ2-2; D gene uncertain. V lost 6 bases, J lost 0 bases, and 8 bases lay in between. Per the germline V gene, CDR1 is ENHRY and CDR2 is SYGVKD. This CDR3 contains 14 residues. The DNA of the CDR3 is TGTGCCATCAGGCGAATCGCGAACACCGGGGAGCTGTTTTTT. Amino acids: CAIRRIANTGELFF.